Below are 6 T cell receptor beta chains sequenced from a single sample in a study of blood T cell repertoires in COVID-19. Generated by immunoSEQ multiplex PCR, the TCRdb table keeps only in-frame clones and is missing some. This table holds 110,000 to 150,000 clones, 70% to 85% found once. Specimen: PBMCs or T cells enriched from blood (not recorded which). The receptor source for this set is a woman between 18 and 29 years old who had been exposed to COVID-19.

The chain links TRBV12-3 or TRBV12-4 to TRBJ1-2; D is undetermined. The CDR3 is 13 amino acids. Trimming removed 6 bases from V and 2 bases from J, with 10 bases in between. This chain's CDR3 is CASSVEENYGYTF. In DNA, the CDR3 is TGTGCCAGCAGCGTGGAGGAAAACTATGGCTACACCTTC.

This sequence joins TRBV7-8 and TRBJ1-1; D is unclear. Germline assignment: CDR1 SGHVS and CDR2 FQNEAQ. The CDR3 has 13 residues. Trimming took off 2 bases at V and 6 bases at J, with 10 bases between the two ends. In nucleotides, the CDR3 is TGTGCCAGCAGCTTAACATGGTCTTCTGAAGCTTTCTTT. Encoded protein: CASSLTWSSEAFF.

CDR3 in amino acids: CASSVGGTGRRDGGYTF. CDR3 nucleotides: TGTGCCAGCAGCGTGGGCGGGACAGGGCGCCGGGACGGTGGCTACACCTTC. The V gene is TRBV9, the J gene TRBJ1-2, with TRBD1 matching over 9 bases. CDR3 length: 17 residues. Germline lookup yields CDR1 SGDLS and CDR2 YYNGEE. With 2 bases clipped from V and 7 bases from J, the junction kept 15 bases outside the gene matches.

The J gene is TRBJ2-1, the V gene TRBV29-1, with 7 nucleotides matching TRBD1. The CDR3 length is 15 residues. Trimming cost V 2 bases and J 0 bases; bases outside gene matches: 4. In germline, CDR1 is SQVTM, CDR2 ANQGSEA. DNA of the CDR3: TGCAGCGTTGAACCCGCAGGGGGCTCCTACAATGAGCAGTTCTTC. It yields the protein CSVEPAGGSYNEQFF.

The chain's CDR3 is CASSRAGGQGRTEAFF. The CDR3 bases are TGTGCCAGCAGCCGGGCCGGAGGACAGGGACGCACTGAAGCTTTCTTT. The V gene is TRBV2, the J gene TRBJ1-1; the match to TRBD1 covers 8 bases. This CDR3 comprises 16 residues. Germline-derived CDR1 and CDR2 are SNHLY and FYNNEI. V lost 6 bases and J lost 4; bases outside the gene matches: 13.

The rearrangement uses TRBV7-3 and TRBJ1-5; unclear D gene. The V end lost 5 bases, the J end lost 2 bases, and 10 bases lay between the germline ends. From germline, CDR1 is SGHTA and CDR2 FQGTGA. The length of the CDR3 is 14 residues. The CDR3 here is CASSPLPGNQPQHF. The DNA of the CDR3 is TGTGCCAGCAGCCCCCTCCCCGGCAATCAGCCCCAGCATTTT.